The 15 T cell receptor beta chains below were found in one sample sequenced in a study of Ad26.COV2.S vaccination and SARS-CoV-2 variants. The assay was immunoSEQ multiplex PCR, and TCRdb's table has in-frame clones only and misses some. The data hold hundreds of thousands of clones, with approximately 86% observed a single time. The treatment denotes: 15 to 20 received Ad26.COV2.S at low or high dose, single or two shots; several received placebo; per-sample allocation not given. Repertoires come from day 63 after the first vaccine or placebo injection. The sequences come from peripheral blood, collected in a trial of Ad26.COV2.S vaccine versus placebo. The source is a person aged 18-60 years who received the Ad26.COV2.S COVID-19 vaccine or a placebo.

The gene calls are TRBV2 and TRBJ1-1; maybe TRBD1 (6 bases). The CDR3 is 14 amino acids. Germline lookup yields CDR1 SNHLY and CDR2 FYNNEI. The CDR3 DNA sequence: TGTGCGAGCGCTGCTAGGGGGGGAAACACTGAAGCTTTCTTT. The encoded protein is CASAARGGNTEAFF.

The chain combines TRBV5-3 with TRBJ2-3; D gene uncertain. TRBV5-3 carries the ORF label, with uncertain function. Trimming pared 4 bases from V and 0 bases from J, leaving 12 bases between. This CDR3 is 15 amino acids long. CDR3 coding DNA: TGTGCCAGAAGCCGAAAGACACCGAGCACAGATACGCAGTATTTT. Translating gives CARSRKTPSTDTQYF.

The rearrangement links TRBV23-1 to TRBJ1-4; D call uncertain. TRBV23-1 has ORF status, its function being uncertain. The CDR3 loop spans 16 amino acids. The ends were cut back, 0 bases at V and 4 bases at J, with 12 bases in the middle. The CDR3 DNA follows: TGCGCCAGCAGTCAATCCGGGCCAGGCGGTAATGAAAAACTGTTTTTT. It yields the protein CASSQSGPGGNEKLFF.

The rearrangement uses TRBV4-3 and TRBJ1-6; 8 bases match TRBD1. The CDR3 covers 19 residues. J lost 7 bases, V lost 0 bases, and 14 bases had no gene match. Germline values: CDR1 LGHNA, CDR2 YSLEER. The CDR3 DNA follows: TGCGCCAGCAGCCAAGATGCCGACAGGGGAGTCACGAGGAATTCACCCCTCCACTTT. Translation: CASSQDADRGVTRNSPLHF.

CDR3 sequence (DNA): TGCGCCAGCAGCACTCACCGGGGAAACATACCAGGTGAAAAACTGTTTTTT. Translated, it gives CASSTHRGNIPGEKLFF. J is TRBJ1-4 and V is TRBV4-3; no reliable D call. The CDR3 runs to 17 residues. Germline loops: CDR1 LGHNA, CDR2 YSLEER. Trimming shortened V by 5 bases and J by 7 bases, and 23 bases separated the two germline ends.

This clone showed up just once. The CDR3 coding sequence is TGTGCCAGCAGCTTTCGAGGAGATACGCAGTATTTT. Translation gives CASSFRGDTQYF. V gene TRBV13 combines with J gene TRBJ2-3; no clear D. Trimming pared 3 bases from V and 5 bases from J, leaving 6 bases between. The CDR3 extends over 12 amino acids. Germline assignment: CDR1 PRHDT and CDR2 FYEKMQ (reference sequence).

The chain links TRBV21-1 to TRBJ2-4; whether TRBD1, the table's D call, matches the DNA was not checked. TRBV21-1 is a pseudogene. The CDR3 runs to 17 residues. The CDR3 region has the DNA TGTGCCAGCAGCGCTAGCAGGGGTATCGCGGCCAAAAACATTCAGTACTTC. Its protein is CASSASRGIAAKNIQYF.

J is TRBJ2-7 and V is TRBV5-1, with D tentatively TRBD1 (5 bases). The V and J ends lost 2 bases and 1 base respectively, with 10 bases between them. CDR1 and CDR2 (germline): SGHRS, YFSETQ. This CDR3 has 14 residues. The CDR3 sequence is CASSLQVSSYEQYF. CDR3 sequence (DNA): TGCGCCAGCAGCTTACAGGTTAGTTCCTACGAGCAGTACTTC.

The chain is built from TRBV7-6 and TRBJ2-7, with 7 positions matching TRBD1. V lost 2 bases and J lost 0; bases outside the gene matches: 4. The germline V gene has CDR1 SGHVS and CDR2 FNYEAQ. The CDR3 runs to 15 residues. As DNA, the CDR3 is TGTGCCAGCAGCTTAACGACAGGGCCCTCCTACGAGCAGTACTTC. Protein: CASSLTTGPSYEQYF.

In this sample, this clone turned up once. The chain joins TRBV5-1 to TRBJ2-5, with 9 nucleotides matching TRBD2. The CDR3 runs to 15 residues. The junction had 6 bases not matched to a gene; V was cut back by 1 base and J by 5 bases. Germline V gene sequence: CDR1 SGHRS, CDR2 YFSETQ. As DNA, the CDR3 is TGCGCCAGCAGCTTGTTTGCGGGAGGGGCCGAGACCCAGTACTTC. Protein: CASSLFAGGAETQYF.

The chain has TRBV5-1 and TRBJ2-7, with 7 bases lining up with TRBD1. CDR3 length: 14 amino acids. V dropped 3 bases and J dropped 2; count of bases not matched to a gene: 5. From germline, CDR1 is SGHRS and CDR2 YFSETQ. In DNA form, the CDR3 reads TGCGCCAGCAGCTCGGGACAGCAAACCTACGAGCAGTACTTC. Protein sequence: CASSSGQQTYEQYF.

V usage is TRBV6-2 or TRBV6-3 and J usage is TRBJ2-3, with 11 bases identical to TRBD2. The CDR3 length is 16 residues. The junction had 13 bases not matched to a gene; V was cut back by 6 bases and J by 8 bases. CDR1 MNHEY and CDR2 SVGEGT come from the germline V gene. CDR3 nucleotide sequence: TGTGCCAGCAGCTTCCACAAACTAGCGGGAGTGGTTACGCAGTATTTT. Translated, it gives CASSFHKLAGVVTQYF.

The chain uses TRBV18 and TRBJ1-3; no clear D. V was pared by 3 bases and J by 6 bases, with 12 bases between. The CDR3 extends over 14 amino acids. Per germline, CDR1 KGHSH and CDR2 LQKENI. The CDR3, as DNA: TGTGCCAGCTCACCCTGGCAGGAATCAAACACCATATATTTT. It specifies CASSPWQESNTIYF.

The chain employs TRBV7-2 and TRBJ2-2; 9 bases are a match to TRBD2. This CDR3 comprises 16 residues. CDR1 SGHTA and CDR2 FQGNSA come from the germline V gene. V was pared by 2 bases and J by 5 bases, with 6 bases of the junction left unmatched. CDR3 nucleotide sequence: TGTGCCAGCAGCTTATCCGGCGGGAGGGGAACCGGGGAGCTGTTTTTT. Amino acid sequence: CASSLSGGRGTGELFF. Together with reference TRBV7-2 and TRBJ2-2, the CDR3 gives the full variable domain: GAGVSQSPSNKVTEKGKDVELRCDPISGHTALYWYRQSLGQGLEFLIYFQGNSAPDKSGLPSDRFSAERTGGSVSTLTIQRTQQEDSAVYLCASSLSGGRGTGELFFGEGSRLTVL.

The CDR3: CASSPTTRIGETQYF. Here the CDR3 DNA reads TGTGCCAGCAGCCCTACAACTAGGATAGGAGAGACCCAGTACTTC. The chain has TRBV11-2 and TRBJ2-5; D possibly corresponds to TRBD2 (5 bases). The CDR3 has 15 residues. Trimming cost V 5 bases and J 4 bases, with 17 bases left between them. The germline V gene encodes CDR1 SGHAT and CDR2 FQNNGV.